This passage covers 27 T cell receptor beta chains from one sample sequenced in a study of Ad26.COV2.S vaccination and SARS-CoV-2 variants. The treatment denotes: some 19 received Ad26.COV2.S at low or high dose, single or two shots; five or six received placebo; per-sample allocation not given. Collection of the samples took place on day 63 after the first injection of vaccine or placebo. The method was immunoSEQ multiplex PCR; TCRdb's version includes in-frame clones alone and lacks a portion of them. The sample carries roughly 420,000 clones, 89% recorded once. Material: peripheral blood, obtained in a trial of Ad26.COV2.S vaccine versus placebo. Receptors originate from a person aged 18-65 years who received the Ad26.COV2.S COVID-19 vaccine or a placebo.

The chain has TRBV27 and TRBJ2-7, with 8 bases identical to TRBD1. The CDR3 contains 15 residues. The V gene's germline CDR1 is MNHEY and CDR2 SMNVEV (reference sequence). J lost 3 bases, V lost 5 bases, and 9 bases had no gene match. CDR3 nucleotide sequence: TGTGCCAGCAGTCCACGGCCAGGGGGCAACTACGAGCAGTACGTC. Amino acids: CASSPRPGGNYEQYV.

V is TRBV7-2 and J is TRBJ2-1; 12 bases align to TRBD2. This CDR3 is 17 amino acids long. Per the germline V gene, CDR1 is SGHTA and CDR2 is FQGNSA. Trimming removed 3 bases from V and 4 bases from J; junction bases left unmatched: 7. CDR3 DNA sequence: TGTGCCAGCAGCTTGACGTCTAGCGGGAGGGGATACAATGAGCAGTTCTTC. This gives the protein CASSLTSSGRGYNEQFF.

The chain combines TRBV19 with TRBJ1-2; perhaps TRBD1 as D (5 bases). The ends were cut back, 7 bases at V and 7 bases at J, with 22 bases in the middle. This CDR3 contains 15 residues. CDR1 is LNHDA, CDR2 SQIVND, per germline (reference sequence). The CDR3 is CASTPFVEGRFGYTF. CDR3 DNA: TGTGCCAGTACCCCCTTTGTTGAGGGGCGTTTTGGCTACACCTTC.

The chain combines TRBV7-2 with TRBJ1-5; 7 bases map to TRBD1. Trimming at V came to 5 bases and at J to 7 bases, leaving 5 bases not matched to a gene. Germline assignment: CDR1 SGHTA and CDR2 FQGNSA. The CDR3 contains 13 residues. CDR3 loop: CASSRTGAQPQHF. The CDR3 DNA reads as TGTGCCAGCAGCCGCACAGGGGCACAGCCCCAGCATTTT.

The gene calls are TRBV21-1 and TRBJ1-5. TRBV21-1 corresponds to a pseudogene. The CDR3 consists of 16 residues. CDR3 coding DNA: TGTGCCAGCATCGTCTATTGCCTTCATAGCAATCAGCCCCAGCATTTT. As protein: CASIVYCLHSNQPQHF.

The CDR3 loop is CASSIGRRITDTQYF. The CDR3 region has the DNA TGTGCCAGTAGTATAGGGCGTCGGATCACAGATACGCAGTATTTT. The chain carries TRBV19 and TRBJ2-3, with unresolved D. Trimming took 1 base from V and 2 from J, leaving 10 bases between them. Germline V gene sequence: CDR1 LNHDA, CDR2 SQIVND (reference sequence). CDR3 length equals 15 residues.

The gene calls are TRBV7-2 and TRBJ2-3, with D perhaps matching TRBD1 or TRBD2 (5 bases each). The CDR3 has 15 amino acids. Trimming shortened V by 7 bases and J by 4 bases, and 18 bases separated the two germline ends. CDR1 SGHTA and CDR2 FQGNSA come from the germline V gene. DNA of the CDR3: TGTGCCAGCAACACTTACCGGGGCTCCCCAGATACGCAGTATTTT. This translates into CASNTYRGSPDTQYF.

The chain joins TRBV6-6 to TRBJ1-1; possible D gene TRBD1, 6 bases. The CDR3 loop spans 14 amino acids. Germline assignment: CDR1 MNHNY and CDR2 SVGAGI (reference sequence). The CDR3: CLSGDVEVNTEAFF. CDR3 nucleotide sequence: TGTTTGTCAGGGGACGTCGAAGTGAACACTGAAGCTTTCTTT.

V gene TRBV6-2 or TRBV6-3 combines with J gene TRBJ1-5; D not certain. CDR1 MNHEY and CDR2 SVGEGT come from the germline V gene. V gave up 5 bases and J gave up 1 base, with 9 bases separating them. This CDR3 is built from 14 residues. The CDR3 sequence is CASSGSRSNQPQHF. CDR3 DNA sequence: TGTGCCAGCAGTGGTTCCAGGAGCAATCAGCCCCAGCATTTT.

V and J are TRBV6-2 or TRBV6-3 and TRBJ1-2, with a weak D call TRBD1 (5 bases). CDR1 is MNHEY and CDR2 is SVGEGT in the germline V gene. Trimming left V 3 bases short and J 4 bases short, with 12 bases between. This CDR3 spans 14 amino acids. The CDR3 DNA sequence: TGTGCCAGCAGTTATCTCGGTGGGACCTATGGCTACACCTTC. Translation: CASSYLGGTYGYTF.

The chain carries TRBV5-8 and TRBJ2-7, with TRBD1 matching over 7 bases. V lost 0 bases to trimming and J lost 2 bases; unmatched junction nucleotides: 5. CDR1 and CDR2 from the germline V gene are SGHTS and YDEGEE. This CDR3 has 15 residues. In nucleotides, the CDR3 is TGTGCCAGCAGCTTGGCCTCGGGGACAGCCTACGAGCAGTACTTC. Its protein product is CASSLASGTAYEQYF.

The rearrangement links TRBV11-3 to TRBJ2-3, with D perhaps TRBD1 or TRBD2 (6 bases each). Germline values: CDR1 SGHNT, CDR2 YENEEA. V lost 6 bases and J 9 bases, leaving 10 bases between the germline ends. The CDR3 is 11 residues long. CDR3 loop: CASRGGLTQYF. CDR3 bases: TGTGCCAGCAGAGGGGGACTCACGCAGTATTTT.

The V and J genes are TRBV28 and TRBJ2-7; unclear D gene. The CDR3 consists of 12 residues. V was shortened by 8 bases and J by 2 bases, with 10 bases between the two germline ends. Germline CDR1 MDHEN, CDR2 SYDVKM. The CDR3 region has the DNA TGTGCCAGCGGTGGACGCCCCTACGAGCAGTACGTC. It is translated as CASGGRPYEQYV.

The gene calls are TRBV28 and TRBJ2-3, with D tentatively TRBD1 or TRBD2 (6 bases each). Trimming removed 4 bases from V and 1 base from J, with 12 bases in between. CDR1 is MDHEN, CDR2 SYDVKM, per germline. The CDR3 is 15 amino acids. CDR3 bases: TGTGCCAGCAGTTCCCGGGGGCTACGCACAGATACGCAGTATTTT. Protein: CASSSRGLRTDTQYF.

The gene calls are TRBV2 and TRBJ1-2; D unclear. Looked up from germline, CDR1 is SNHLY and CDR2 is FYNNEI. Between the trimmed V and J ends, which lost 4 bases and 6 bases, there was a span of 12 bases. This CDR3 region has 13 residues. CDR3 bases: TGTGCCAGCAGTGCACAAAGGGATAATGGCTACACCTTC. Its protein product is CASSAQRDNGYTF.

The J gene is TRBJ2-7, the V gene TRBV19; 9 positions agree with TRBD2. This CDR3 comprises 16 residues. V was pared by 6 bases and J by 4 bases, with 13 bases of the junction left unmatched. Per germline, CDR1 LNHDA and CDR2 SQIVND (reference sequence). The CDR3 sequence: CASRSGGRAEEYEQYV. The CDR3, as DNA: TGTGCCAGTAGGTCTGGCGGGAGGGCCGAGGAGTACGAGCAGTACGTC.

This rearrangement joins TRBV5-1 to TRBJ1-1; no clear D. The germline CDR1 and CDR2 sequences are SGHRS and YFSETQ. This CDR3 contains 13 residues. Trimming removed 3 bases from V and 1 base from J, with 7 bases in between. The DNA of the CDR3 is TGCGCCAGCAGCTCCGCCGAGAACACTGAAGCTTTCTTT. Protein: CASSSAENTEAFF. The full variable domain, its missing parts supplied by reference TRBV5-1 and TRBJ1-1, is KAGVTQTPRYLIKTRGQQVTLSCSPISGHRSVSWYQQTPGQGLQFLFEYFSETQRNKGNFPGRFSGRQFSNSRSEMNVSTLELGDSALYLCASSSAENTEAFFGQGTRLTVV.

The chain recombines TRBV3-1 (or the pseudogene TRBV3-2) with TRBJ2-1; unclear D gene. Looked up from germline, CDR1 is LGHDT and CDR2 is YNNKEL (reference sequence). V shed 4 bases and J shed 6 bases, with 10 bases lying between them. The CDR3 has 13 residues. The CDR3 DNA sequence: TGTGCCAGCAGCCTATCACTCAGCAATGAGCAGTTCTTC. Its translation: CASSLSLSNEQFF.

The chain is built from TRBV5-4 and TRBJ2-1; D is possibly TRBD2 (5 bases). The CDR3 has 15 amino acids. Trimming took 2 bases from V and 7 from J, leaving 16 bases between them. Germline lookup yields CDR1 SGHNT and CDR2 YYREEE (reference sequence). The CDR3 DNA follows: TGTGCCAGCAGCTTCAATCTAGCACGGGTTAATGAGCAGTTCTTC. It encodes CASSFNLARVNEQFF.

The rearrangement uses TRBV6-2 or TRBV6-3 and TRBJ1-2; the D is unclear. CDR3 length equals 15 residues. Trimming took off 6 bases at V and 0 bases at J, with 14 bases between the two ends. The germline V gene has CDR1 MNHEY and CDR2 SVGEGT. This CDR3 reads CASSPWTVTNYGYTF. DNA for the CDR3: TGTGCCAGCAGCCCTTGGACGGTCACTAACTATGGCTACACCTTC.

This clone was detected a few times. V and J are TRBV2 and TRBJ1-5; D call uncertain. With 4 bases removed from V and 2 bases from J, the gap between germline ends came to 9 bases. The CDR3 totals 14 residues. Germline-derived CDR1 and CDR2 are SNHLY and FYNNEI. CDR3 residues: CASSVRQGNQPQHF. For the CDR3, the DNA is TGTGCCAGCAGTGTTAGGCAGGGCAATCAGCCCCAGCATTTT.

The J gene is TRBJ2-7, the V gene TRBV5-1, with D possibly TRBD1 on 5 matching bases. Trimming shortened V by 1 base and J by 5 bases, and 13 bases separated the two germline ends. Germline assignment: CDR1 SGHRS and CDR2 YFSETQ. This CDR3 is 14 amino acids long. The CDR3 loop reads CASSLRQPVNEQYF. CDR3 DNA sequence: TGCGCCAGCAGCTTGCGACAGCCGGTGAACGAGCAGTACTTC.

The chain uses TRBV7-8 and TRBJ2-7, with 9 bases aligning to TRBD2. The CDR3 totals 17 residues. After removal of 0 bases from V and 2 bases from J, the junction contained 8 bases not matched to a gene. Germline V gene lookup returns CDR1 SGHVS and CDR2 FQNEAQ. The CDR3 reads CASSLAGGLAGPYEQYV. Here the CDR3 DNA reads TGTGCCAGCAGCTTAGCAGGAGGGCTAGCGGGACCCTACGAGCAGTACGTC.

The chain is built from TRBV10-3 and TRBJ2-2, with 9 bases lining up with TRBD1. This CDR3 is 15 amino acids long. CDR1 is ENHRY, CDR2 SYGVKD, per germline. Trimming at V came to 6 bases and at J to 3 bases, leaving 5 bases not matched to a gene. CDR3 region: CAISEGQGHTGELFF. The CDR3 DNA sequence: TGTGCCATCAGCGAGGGACAGGGACACACCGGGGAGCTGTTTTTT.

This sequence joins TRBV21-1 and TRBJ2-7; TRBD2, the table's D call, was not compared with the DNA. TRBV21-1 is a pseudogene segment. The CDR3 is 13 amino acids. In DNA form, the CDR3 reads TGTGCCGTCGAGAGTGGCGGGGGCTACGAGCAGTACGTC. Translation gives CAVESGGGYEQYV.

This clone was observed a single time. This chain joins TRBV24-1 and TRBJ2-3; no definite D call. Trimming cost V 1 base and J 4 bases, with 8 bases left between them. Germline V gives CDR1 KGHDR, CDR2 SFDVKD. The CDR3 has 14 residues. CDR3 nucleotides: TGTGCCACCAGTGATTTTCCCGTATCAGATACGCAGTATTTT. Residues: CATSDFPVSDTQYF.

The chain joins TRBV2 to TRBJ2-7; no reliable D call. V was pared by 3 bases and J by 2 bases, with 11 bases between. CDR1 and CDR2 from the germline V gene are SNHLY and FYNNEI. The CDR3 is made up of 14 amino acids. CDR3 sequence reads: CASSDYDIAYEQYF. In nucleotides, the CDR3 is TGTGCCAGCAGTGATTATGATATAGCCTACGAGCAGTACTTC.